The rows below give T cell receptor beta chains drawn from one sample of a study of beta chain features in type 1 diabetes. The method was immunoSEQ multiplex PCR; TCRdb's version includes in-frame clones alone and lacks a portion of them. The sample lists some 240,000 clones, roughly 11% seen once, with over 1% in the top ten. Sequencing input: central memory CD4+ T cells from blood. The origin of the receptors is a man between 18 and 35 years old in good health. CDR3s include the opening cysteine and the closing phenylalanine or tryptophan. D genes are given only for firm matches. Some rows mark clone size as missing; the rest say once, few, many or name a class of expanded clone.

j_call v_call d_call clone_size cdr3_nt cdr3_aa
TRBJ1-3 TRBV7-9 - - TGTGCCAGCAGCTTAGCGGGGACGAGAGAGGACACCATATATTTT CASSLAGTREDTIYF
TRBJ2-7 TRBV2 - many TGTGCCGGCGGGACGGTCGGAGGTGTCGAGCAGTACTTC CAGGTVGGVEQYF
TRBJ2-3 TRBV18 - few TGTGCCAGCTCAAAGGTCGGGAGCACAGATACGCAGTATTTT CASSKVGSTDTQYF
TRBJ2-5 TRBV7-9 - few TGTGCCAGCAGCCTATTCGAGGGAAAGACCCAGTACTTC CASSLFEGKTQYF
TRBJ2-7 TRBV5-1 TRBD1 - TGCGCCAGCAGCTTGGTTGTGGCAGGGGGACCCCGAAACAAATACGAGCAGTACTTC CASSLVVAGGPRNKYEQYF
TRBJ2-3 TRBV30 - - TGTGCCTGGAGTACCGGGACCAGCTACACAGATACGCAGTATTTT CAWSTGTSYTDTQYF
TRBJ2-7 TRBV7-2 TRBD2 few TGTGCCAGCAGTCTACGAACTAGCGGGTACGAGCAGTACTTC CASSLRTSGYEQYF
TRBJ2-1 TRBV9 TRBD2 many TGTGCCAGCAGCGCAGATCCCGGGACTAGCGGAACAAATGAGCAGTTCTTC CASSADPGTSGTNEQFF
TRBJ2-3 TRBV30 - - TGTGCCTGGAGTGACGATAGGCCCTTCACAGATACGCAGTATTTT CAWSDDRPFTDTQYF
TRBJ2-2 TRBV27 TRBD2 - TGTGCCAGCAGTTTAAAGGGACTAGGACCCGGGGAGCTGTTTTTT CASSLKGLGPGELFF
TRBJ2-5 TRBV4-2 TRBD2 few TGTGCCAGCAGCCTGGGGGAGGGAGAGACCCAGTACTTC CASSLGEGETQYF
TRBJ1-2 TRBV30 - few TGTGCCTGGAAGGTGGTTAACTATGGCTACACCTTC CAWKVVNYGYTF
TRBJ2-2 TRBV14 - - TGTGCCAGCAGCCAAAATCGGGAGCTGTTTTTT CASSQNRELFF
TRBJ1-3 TRBV7-8 - few TGTGCCAGCAGCTTTAGTAGAAACACCATATATTTT CASSFSRNTIYF
TRBJ2-1 TRBV18 TRBD1 - TGTGCCAGCTCATCGGACAGGGCACCCTACAATGAGCAGTTCTTC CASSSDRAPYNEQFF
TRBJ1-4 TRBV19 - - TGTGCCAGTAGTATGGGCGAGACTAATGAAAAACTGTTTTTT CASSMGETNEKLFF
TRBJ2-1 TRBV9 - - TGTGCCAGCAGCCGTACCGGACTACTTAGTGAGCAGTTCTTC CASSRTGLLSEQFF
TRBJ1-2 TRBV10-3 TRBD1 many TGTGCCATCAGGGGACAGGCAGAAGCTAACTATGGCTACACCTTC CAIRGQAEANYGYTF
TRBJ2-1 TRBV10-3 TRBD2 - TGTGCCATCAGTGAGTCTCAGCGGGAGGGGGCCTACAATGAGCAGTTCTTC CAISESQREGAYNEQFF
TRBJ2-1 TRBV5-1 - - TGCGCCAGCAGCTTGGGAGGCTACAATGAGCAGTTCTTC CASSLGGYNEQFF
TRBJ2-1 TRBV11-2 - - TGTGCCAGCAGCTTAGATCGCGGAGGGAATGAGCAGTTCTTC CASSLDRGGNEQFF
TRBJ2-3 TRBV5-1 - - TGCGCCAGCAGCCCGGACTCCGCTAGCACAGATACGCAGTATTTT CASSPDSASTDTQYF
TRBJ1-1 TRBV29-1 TRBD1 few TGCAGCGTCGGGAAGGGACAGTTGAACACTGAAGCTTTCTTT CSVGKGQLNTEAFF
TRBJ1-1 TRBV18 - few TGTGCCAGCTCATTTGACACGGAGCTCATGAACACTGAAGCTTTCTTT CASSFDTELMNTEAFF
TRBJ2-4 TRBV7-9 TRBD1 medium-sized TGTGCCAGCAGCCTTAGCGGACAGGGGCCGAACATTCAGTACTTC CASSLSGQGPNIQYF
TRBJ2-3 TRBV2 TRBD1 - TGTGCCAGCCGGGACAGGGGCCCAGATACGCAGTATTTT CASRDRGPDTQYF
TRBJ2-7 TRBV5-1 TRBD1 - TGCGCCGCGCTCATCGACAGGGGAGAGAACGAGCAGTACTTC CAALIDRGENEQYF
TRBJ2-3 TRBV7-9 - - TGTGCCAGCACCGGGACGGAGCAACAGGCAGATACGCAGTATTTT CASTGTEQQADTQYF
TRBJ1-1 TRBV19 - few TGTGCCAGTAGTATCCTTGGCACTGAAGCTTTCTTT CASSILGTEAFF
TRBJ2-5 TRBV7-2 - many TGTGCCAGCAGCTTGTGGGGGGGCCCCCAAGAGACCCAGTACTTC CASSLWGGPQETQYF
TRBJ2-7 TRBV2 - few TGTGCCAGCAGTGAGATTTACGAGCAGTACTTC CASSEIYEQYF
TRBJ1-2 TRBV10-3 TRBD1 few TGTGCCATCAAGTCGACAGGGAGCTATGGCTACACCTTC CAIKSTGSYGYTF
TRBJ1-2 TRBV30 - - TGTGCCTGGAGTACCTGGGGGGCCTACACCTTC CAWSTWGAYTF
TRBJ2-5 TRBV7-2 - - TGTGCCAGCAGCTTAGAGCCTCCGCTCACCCAGTACTTC CASSLEPPLTQYF
TRBJ2-5 TRBV7-2 TRBD2 few TGTGCCAGCAGCCCCTCGCTAGCGGCCTCCCAAGAGACCCAGTACTTC CASSPSLAASQETQYF
TRBJ2-2 TRBV30 - - TGTGCCTGGAGATCGGAGGGCACCGGGGAGCTGTTTTTT CAWRSEGTGELFF
TRBJ1-1 TRBV30 - - TGTGCCTGGAGTGTAGGGCACTTGAACACTGAAGCTTTCTTT CAWSVGHLNTEAFF
TRBJ2-5 TRBV5-1 TRBD2 - TGCGCCAGCAGAGCGGGAGCTGAGACCCAGTACTTC CASRAGAETQYF
TRBJ2-7 TRBV2 - - TGTGCCAGCGGATCTCCGGGACAATCAACCTACGAGCAGTACTTC CASGSPGQSTYEQYF
TRBJ2-3 TRBV7-6 TRBD2 many TGTGCCAGCAGCGCCCTAGCGGGGATGACAGATACGCAGTATTTT CASSALAGMTDTQYF
TRBJ1-4 TRBV9 - many TGTGCCAGCAGCAATCGGGACGGAGCTGAAAAACTGTTTTTT CASSNRDGAEKLFF
TRBJ2-1 TRBV4-3 - many TGCGCCAGCAGCCAAGATCACGGTGATTACAATGAGCAGTTCTTC CASSQDHGDYNEQFF
TRBJ2-1 TRBV7-7 - many TGTGCCAGCAGCTTAAGGCGGGAAAACAATGAGCAGTTCTTC CASSLRRENNEQFF
TRBJ1-1 TRBV28 TRBD1 many TGTGCCAGCAGCTCGCGGACAGGGATGACTGAAGCTTTCTTT CASSSRTGMTEAFF
TRBJ1-6 TRBV30 - - TGTGCCTGGTCCCGGGAGTCCTATAATTCACCCCTCCACTTT CAWSRESYNSPLHF
TRBJ2-1 TRBV25-1 TRBD2 many TGTGCCAGCAGTGAACCCTCCAGCGGGAGAAGGAATGAGCAGTTCTTC CASSEPSSGRRNEQFF
TRBJ2-3 TRBV5-1 TRBD1 few TGCGCCAGCAGCCCCCCCGGGACAGGGGGCTTCGCAGATACGCAGTATTTT CASSPPGTGGFADTQYF
TRBJ2-5 TRBV5-1 TRBD1 - TGCGCCAGCAGCCGAGGGACAGCCCAGGATGAGACCCAGTACTTC CASSRGTAQDETQYF
TRBJ2-2 TRBV5-1 TRBD1 - TGCGCCAGCAGCCACGGGACAGGGGAGAACACCGGGGAGCTGTTTTTT CASSHGTGENTGELFF
TRBJ2-5 TRBV29-1 - - TGCAGCGGAGGGACGGGACAAGAGACCCAGTACTTC CSGGTGQETQYF
TRBJ1-1 TRBV7-3 - - TGTGCCAGCAGCTTGGGCCCTGAACGGGGGGGAAGAGGCACTGAAGCTTTCTTT CASSLGPERGGRGTEAFF
TRBJ2-7 TRBV27 TRBD2 few TGTGCCAGCAGTTTAAAACTAGCGGGAGTCTACGAGCAGTACTTC CASSLKLAGVYEQYF
TRBJ2-1 TRBV6-6 - few TGTGCCAGCAGCCCCCAGGGAGTAGGGGCCTCCAATGAGCAGTTCTTC CASSPQGVGASNEQFF
TRBJ2-7 TRBV30 - few TGTGCCTGGAGTGGTCTGTACGAGCAGTACTTC CAWSGLYEQYF